Listed below are T cell receptor beta chains from one sample, sequenced in a study of blood T cell repertoires in COVID-19. TCRdb's table, derived via immunoSEQ multiplex PCR, lists solely in-frame clones and lacks some. Among under 200,000 clones listed, 89% were seen once. Sequencing was carried out using PBMCs or T cells enriched from blood (not recorded which). The receptor source for this set is a woman aged 18-29 years who had recovered from COVID-19. The CDR3 runs from the conserved cysteine through the conserved F or W. The D gene is left open where the match is weak. Rows may omit the clone size; those that give it use once, few, many or a size class.

CDR3 length | clone size | J gene | V gene | D gene | CDR3 protein | CDR3 DNA
17 | NA | TRBJ2-2 | TRBV27 | TRBD2 | CASSFHLAGRNTGELFF | TGTGCCAGCAGTTTCCATCTAGCGGGGCGTAACACCGGGGAGCTGTTTTTT
15 | NA | TRBJ2-3 | TRBV19 | NA | CASSIHFSITDTQYF | TGTGCCAGTAGTATCCATTTTAGTATCACAGATACGCAGTATTTT
14 | NA | TRBJ2-7 | TRBV10-3 | TRBD2 | CAIRRLAGDYEQYF | TGTGCCATCAGGCGACTAGCGGGGGACTACGAGCAGTACTTC
16 | NA | TRBJ2-2 | TRBV19 | NA | CASSIFGQGKGGELFF | TGTGCCAGTAGTATATTCGGGCAGGGAAAAGGCGGGGAGCTGTTTTTT
14 | NA | TRBJ1-1 | TRBV9 | NA | CASSVAAGSAEAFF | TGTGCCAGCAGCGTAGCAGCGGGTTCGGCTGAAGCTTTCTTT
14 | NA | TRBJ2-5 | TRBV27 | TRBD1 | CASSRDSRLETQYF | TGTGCCAGCAGCAGGGACAGCCGACTGGAGACCCAGTACTTC
15 | NA | TRBJ2-7 | TRBV6-1 | NA | CASSEVAGAPYEQYF | TGTGCCAGCAGTGAGGTCGCGGGGGCTCCCTACGAGCAGTACTTC
13 | NA | TRBJ2-7 | TRBV2 | NA | CASSLTGGAEQYF | TGTGCCAGCAGCCTTACAGGGGGGGCCGAGCAGTACTTC
14 | NA | TRBJ1-1 | TRBV5-1 | NA | CASSFRGSNTEAFF | TGCGCCAGCAGCTTTCGAGGCTCGAACACTGAAGCTTTCTTT
16 | NA | TRBJ2-1 | TRBV24-1 | TRBD1 | CATSDPGTGSVNEQFF | TGTGCCACCAGTGACCCCGGGACAGGGTCGGTCAATGAGCAGTTCTTC
12 | NA | TRBJ1-5 | TRBV18 | NA | CASSPDSGSQHF | TGTGCCAGCTCTCCCGATTCGGGTTCCCAGCATTTT
15 | NA | TRBJ2-1 | TRBV19 | TRBD1 | CASSMVDRDYNEQFF | TGTGCCAGTAGTATGGTGGACAGGGATTACAATGAGCAGTTCTTC
16 | NA | TRBJ2-2 | TRBV9 | TRBD2 | CASSGGLVGHTGELFF | TGTGCCAGCAGCGGGGGACTAGTTGGTCACACCGGGGAGCTGTTTTTT
14 | few | TRBJ1-3 | TRBV6-5 | NA | CASSYGSSGNTIYF | TGTGCCAGCAGTTACGGGAGCTCTGGAAACACCATATATTTT
13 | NA | TRBJ1-2 | TRBV29-1 | TRBD1 | CSVVLLTGDGYTF | TGCAGCGTTGTTCTTCTTACAGGGGATGGCTACACCTTC
13 | NA | TRBJ2-7 | TRBV7-8 | NA | CASSLASVYEQYF | TGTGCCAGCAGCTTAGCGTCAGTGTACGAGCAGTACTTC
13 | NA | TRBJ1-5 | TRBV6-5 | NA | CASREAGNQPQHF | TGTGCCAGCCGCGAGGCGGGCAATCAGCCCCAGCATTTT
12 | NA | TRBJ1-2 | TRBV28 | NA | CASSLDTYGYTF | TGTGCCAGCAGCTTAGACACCTATGGCTACACCTTC
15 | NA | TRBJ1-1 | TRBV13 | NA | CASSLGGRGNTEAFF | TGTGCCAGCAGCTTAGGGGGCAGGGGGAACACTGAAGCTTTCTTT
18 | NA | TRBJ2-1 | TRBV13 | TRBD2 | CASNSGTSGGSSYNEQFF | TGTGCCAGCAACTCCGGGACTAGCGGGGGAAGCTCCTACAATGAGCAGTTCTTC
15 | few | TRBJ1-6 | TRBV6-5 | TRBD1 | CASSRTSTGPITLHF | TGTGCCAGCAGCCGCACCTCGACAGGGCCCATTACCCTCCACTTT
12 | NA | TRBJ1-2 | TRBV28 | NA | CASSRGHEGYTF | TGTGCCAGCAGTAGGGGCCACGAGGGCTACACCTTC
13 | NA | TRBJ2-3 | TRBV5-4 | NA | CASSFGGKDTQYF | TGTGCCAGCAGCTTCGGGGGAAAGGATACGCAGTATTTT
18 | NA | TRBJ2-7 | TRBV28 | NA | CASSAITGIPSSSYEQYF | TGTGCCAGCAGCGCAATTACAGGGATACCCTCAAGCTCCTACGAGCAGTACTTC
16 | few | TRBJ1-4 | TRBV19 | NA | CASSTGQLATNEKLFF | TGTGCCAGTAGTACCGGACAGCTAGCAACTAATGAAAAACTGTTTTTT
17 | NA | TRBJ1-1 | TRBV6-2/TRBV6-3 | TRBD1 | CASSYTRGQGLNTEAFF | TGTGCCAGCAGTTACACAAGGGGACAGGGGTTGAACACTGAAGCTTTCTTT
15 | NA | TRBJ1-2 | TRBV10-1 | TRBD1 | CASSDPDRGLYGYTF | TGCGCCAGCAGCGATCCTGACAGGGGGCTCTATGGCTACACCTTC
14 | NA | TRBJ1-2 | TRBV5-1 | NA | CASSSSGQSFGYTF | TGCGCCAGCAGCTCCTCTGGACAGAGCTTTGGCTACACCTTC
14 | NA | TRBJ1-5 | TRBV27 | NA | CASSLSLYNQPQHF | TGTGCCAGCAGTTTATCCTTGTATAATCAGCCCCAGCATTTT
14 | once | TRBJ1-1 | TRBV19 | NA | CASSIDQRGTEAFF | TGTGCCAGTAGTATCGACCAAAGGGGCACTGAAGCTTTCTTT
13 | NA | TRBJ2-1 | TRBV25-1 | TRBD2 | CASSVAGGNEQFF | TGTGCCAGCAGTGTAGCGGGGGGGAATGAGCAGTTCTTC
15 | once | TRBJ2-1 | TRBV9 | TRBD2 | CASSVTSGSYNEQFF | TGTGCCAGCAGCGTGACTAGCGGGTCATACAATGAGCAGTTCTTC
17 | NA | TRBJ2-1 | TRBV5-1 | NA | CASRIGVGQKLYNEQFF | TGCGCCAGCAGAATTGGGGTCGGACAGAAATTATACAATGAGCAGTTCTTC
14 | NA | TRBJ2-7 | TRBV27 | TRBD1 | CASSFYRGPYEQYF | TGTGCCAGCAGTTTTTACAGGGGTCCCTACGAGCAGTACTTC
13 | NA | TRBJ1-1 | TRBV19 | NA | CASTFDRNTEAFF | TGTGCCAGTACATTTGACAGGAACACTGAAGCTTTCTTT
14 | NA | TRBJ2-5 | TRBV2 | NA | CASSGGVGSETQYF | TGTGCCAGCAGTGGCGGGGTTGGGTCCGAGACCCAGTACTTC
15 | few | TRBJ2-7 | TRBV27 | NA | CASSLTNPRGGEQYF | TGTGCCAGCAGTCTAACAAACCCCAGGGGTGGCGAGCAGTACTTC
15 | NA | TRBJ1-4 | TRBV5-4 | TRBD1 | CASSSIGTENEKLFF | TGTGCCAGCAGCTCCATCGGGACAGAGAATGAAAAACTGTTTTTT
13 | NA | TRBJ1-5 | TRBV12-3/TRBV12-4 | NA | CASTHGVNQPQHF | TGTGCCAGCACGCACGGGGTCAATCAGCCCCAGCATTTT
15 | NA | TRBJ2-1 | TRBV6-1 | NA | CASSERTRGTDEQFF | TGTGCCAGCAGTGAAAGGACAAGGGGGACCGATGAGCAGTTCTTC
15 | NA | TRBJ1-1 | TRBV12-5 | TRBD1 | CASGSRTGQKTEAFF | TGTGCTAGTGGTTCCCGGACAGGGCAAAAAACTGAAGCTTTCTTT
14 | NA | TRBJ1-2 | TRBV14 | NA | CASSQGIREGGYTF | TGTGCCAGCAGCCAAGGAATCAGGGAGGGAGGCTACACCTTC
15 | NA | TRBJ2-1 | TRBV6-4 | TRBD2 | CASSVMSGGYNEQFF | TGTGCCAGCAGTGTCATGAGCGGGGGTTACAATGAGCAGTTCTTC
13 | few | TRBJ1-4 | TRBV7-8 | TRBD1 | CASSPQTGAKLFF | TGTGCCAGCAGCCCTCAGACAGGGGCGAAACTGTTTTTT